Listed below are T cell receptor beta chains from one sample, sequenced in a study of shared clonotypes between healthy human individuals. Sequenced by immunoSEQ multiplex PCR; TCRdb stores in-frame clones only, minus some. The sample lists 2 million to 2.5 million clones, roughly 95% occurring once. Specimen: naive CD4+ T cells sorted from blood. Receptors originate from a young man in good health. Both conserved end residues are part of each CDR3. The D gene is left open where the match is weak. The listing skips clone size in some rows; elsewhere it reads once, few, many or a size class.

DNA: TGTGCCAGCAGCTTAGTGGGGTTGAACACTGAAGCTTTCTTT
CDR3: CASSLVGLNTEAFF
V: TRBV7-2
J: TRBJ1-1
size: -
D: -

DNA: TGTGCCAGCAGTCGGACTAGCGGGTCTCTCGTTGGGGAGCAGTTCTTC
CDR3: CASSRTSGSLVGEQFF
V: TRBV7-2
J: TRBJ2-1
size: -
D: TRBD2

DNA: TGTGCCAGCAGGCCCGGGACTAGCTCCACGGGGGAGCTGTTTTTT
CDR3: CASRPGTSSTGELFF
V: TRBV6-1
J: TRBJ2-2
size: -
D: TRBD2

DNA: TGTGCCAGCAGCGGCGACTCCTACGAGCAGTACTTC
CDR3: CASSGDSYEQYF
V: TRBV6-5
J: TRBJ2-7
size: -
D: -

DNA: TGTGCCAGCAGTACGATTGGCACTGAAGCTTTCTTT
CDR3: CASSTIGTEAFF
V: TRBV6-5
J: TRBJ1-1
size: -
D: -

DNA: TGCGCCAGCAGCACCCAGGGGAATGAAAAACTGTTTTTT
CDR3: CASSTQGNEKLFF
V: TRBV5-1
J: TRBJ1-4
size: -
D: -

DNA: TGTGCCAGCAGCCGACAGGGGGCGAGCACCGGGGAGCTGTTTTTT
CDR3: CASSRQGASTGELFF
V: TRBV6-5
J: TRBJ2-2
size: -
D: TRBD1

DNA: TGTGCCAGCAGTTACCCGGCAGCTATGAACACTGAAGCTTTCTTT
CDR3: CASSYPAAMNTEAFF
V: TRBV28
J: TRBJ1-1
size: -
D: -

DNA: TGTGCCACCCCCCCAAGCGGTAGCGTATACTACGAGCAGTACTTC
CDR3: CATPPSGSVYYEQYF
V: TRBV10-3
J: TRBJ2-7
size: -
D: -

DNA: TGTGCCACTTCCGGTATAACAGGGCCCCCGGGCAATGAGCAGTTCTTC
CDR3: CATSGITGPPGNEQFF
V: TRBV19
J: TRBJ2-1
size: -
D: -

DNA: TGTGCCAGCAGTGCATCCAGGGGAAACACTGAAGCTTTCTTT
CDR3: CASSASRGNTEAFF
V: TRBV2
J: TRBJ1-1
size: -
D: -

DNA: TGTGCCTGGAGTACCGGGACTAGCAGCTACAATGAGCAGTTCTTC
CDR3: CAWSTGTSSYNEQFF
V: TRBV30
J: TRBJ2-1
size: -
D: TRBD2

DNA: TGCGCCAGCAGCCTTTCAAGCGGTACTAGCACAGATACGCAGTATTTT
CDR3: CASSLSSGTSTDTQYF
V: TRBV4-3
J: TRBJ2-3
size: -
D: -

DNA: TGTGCCAGCAGCCTAGGGACAGGCAATGAGCAGTTCTTC
CDR3: CASSLGTGNEQFF
V: TRBV7-2
J: TRBJ2-1
size: -
D: TRBD1

DNA: TGTGCCAGCAGCGTAGATGTGGGTTACTACGAGCAGTACTTC
CDR3: CASSVDVGYYEQYF
V: TRBV9
J: TRBJ2-7
size: once
D: -

DNA: TGCGCCAGCAGCCGCGGACAAGGAGACAATGAGCAGTTCTTC
CDR3: CASSRGQGDNEQFF
V: TRBV5-1
J: TRBJ2-1
size: once
D: -

DNA: TGTGCCAGCAGTTCGCAAGCAACAGGGCAAGTAGTTGGTGAGCAGTTCTTC
CDR3: CASSSQATGQVVGEQFF
V: TRBV27
J: TRBJ2-1
size: -
D: -

DNA: TGTGCTAGCAGATATAAGATGAACACTGAAGCTTTCTTT
CDR3: CASRYKMNTEAFF
V: TRBV7-7
J: TRBJ1-1
size: -
D: -

DNA: TGTGCCAGCAGCCCGACCGGACGGGACTACGAGCAGTACTTC
CDR3: CASSPTGRDYEQYF
V: TRBV11-3
J: TRBJ2-7
size: -
D: -

DNA: TGTGCCAGCAGTGAAAACTATCCGGCCACTGAAGCTTTCTTT
CDR3: CASSENYPATEAFF
V: TRBV2
J: TRBJ1-1
size: -
D: -

DNA: TGTGCCAGCAGCCAGGGGGCCCTCCACACAGATACGCAGTATTTT
CDR3: CASSQGALHTDTQYF
V: TRBV7-9
J: TRBJ2-3
size: -
D: TRBD1

DNA: TGTGCCTCAGCGGGCGGTCCCATCCCTCATGGCTACACCTTC
CDR3: CASAGGPIPHGYTF
V: TRBV28
J: TRBJ1-2
size: -
D: -